Reported below is one TCR beta chain. Only one count was recorded for this clonotype. No antigen is known for it. Within one base of it there is no much larger clone, and no base qualities were kept. One read alone lends weak support. Peripheral blood CD8+ and CD4+ T cells from healthy donors, Susac syndrome patients and multiple sclerosis patients were profiled by high-throughput TCR beta sequencing. The Susac syndrome patients fulfilled recently defined diagnostic criteria for definite or probable disease. Bulk CD8+ and CD4+ T cells were purified by magnetic negative isolation, whereas CD8+ TEMRA cells were enriched by FACS. Blood was collected in EDTA tubes and processed within 24 hours, with PBMCs isolated through density gradient centrifugation. PBMCs intended for TCR sequencing were cryopreserved in liquid nitrogen and thawed later in a water bath at 37 degrees C. Purity of sorted or isolated CD4+, CD8+ and CD8+ TEMRA cells was at least 90%.

This sample was taken from a study of CD8 T cells in Susac syndrome (dated by TCRdb to between 2019 and 2020). Broadly, across the study: Among the sequenced Susac syndrome patients, six had clinically active disease and about eight were in clinical remission. Repertoire sequencing was used to test whether CD8+ T cell activation and differentiation in Susac syndrome was antigen driven. At blood withdrawal, Susac syndrome patients were therapy-naive, treated with corticosteroids (with IVIg additionally given to some), or treated with IVIg alone. General conclusions and limits of the study: The number of individuals in the TCR sequencing and HLA analysis was recognized as being relatively small. The CD4+ T cell repertoire of patients with Susac syndrome showed no detectable clonal expansion.

Inclusive of the bounding cysteine and phenylalanine, the CDR3 is 15 residues long. The DNA shown is the 45-base CDR3, in frame from base 1. As encoded in the germline V gene, CDR1 is LGHNA while CDR2 is YNFKEQ. V lost 0 bases and J lost 7 bases; the stretch between them is 13 bases long. RNA was extracted using the RNeasy kit, and roughly 0.5 to 1 ug of the RNA was reverse transcribed with random hexamers. TCR beta CDR3 regions were amplified with the immunoSEQ multiplex PCR assay covering 54 Vbeta and 13 Jbeta segments. PCR amplification bias was corrected by using a synthetic template baseline for primer optimization and computational correction. The authors processed their data as follows. Reads were assigned to V, D and J genes according to IMGT and analyzed in immunoSEQ Analyzer, with only productive sequences retained. To calculate clonality, Shannon entropy was normalized by log2 of the number of productive unique sequences and then subtracted from one. Public and private clones were assessed among the 100 most prevalent clones of each patient and control. A clone was defined as Susac-specific if it was absent from the healthy and MS cohorts, from roughly 980 published viral clones and from other ImmuneACCESS disease sequences. Using fastp at Q25 and MiXCR, TCRdb reprocessed the public reads and kept productive beta chains. Entries are consolidated by CDR3 protein sequence, retaining the most common genes and DNA. These V and J calls rely on TCRdb rather than the paper's analysis. The sample table shows some 240,000 distinct CDR3 sequences, and 90% to 96% are seen once. Approximately 0.094% of the sample is taken by the ten largest.

The chain uses TRBV4-2 and TRBJ1-5; the D region possibly corresponds to TRBD1 (6 bases align). The clonotype originates from a human donor with Susac syndrome. The source material was CD4+ T cells from PBMCs. The sequenced DNA is TGTGCCAGCAGCCAAGAAAGGGCAGGGGTACAGCCCCAGCATTTT. This codes for CASSQERAGVQPQHF.